The next 3 T cell receptor beta chains were all read from a single sample in a study of cytomegalovirus exposure and HLA in healthy donors. PCR used 60 Vbeta primers and 13 Jbeta primers. TCRdb's copy holds only in-frame clones and misses some; the assay was immunoSEQ multiplex PCR. Among about 180,000 clones listed, around 80% were seen once. The sample comprised PBMCs. The receptors were sampled from a woman in her fifties or sixties in good health and CMV-seropositive.

The J gene is TRBJ1-2, the V gene TRBV19, with TRBD1 matching over 7 bases. The V segment lost 7 bases and the J segment 0 bases; nucleotides outside the gene matches: 11. The CDR3 length is 16 residues. The germline V gene encodes CDR1 LNHDA and CDR2 SQIVND (reference sequence). The CDR3 region has the DNA TGTGCCAGTAAAAGCGCAGGGGGTAGGACTAACTATGGCTACACCTTC. Its protein product is CASKSAGGRTNYGYTF.

The rearrangement links TRBV6-1 to TRBJ1-2; possible D gene TRBD1, 5 bases. Germline CDR1 and CDR2: MNHNS and SASEGT. The CDR3 has 13 residues. With 4 bases removed from V and 6 bases from J, the gap between germline ends came to 12 bases. Here the CDR3 DNA reads TGTGCCAGCAGTGGGTCAGGGACTGATGGCTACACCTTC. Encoded protein: CASSGSGTDGYTF.

This clone was recorded only once. V usage is TRBV9 and J usage is TRBJ2-4, with D possibly TRBD1 on 6 matching bases. Trimming pared 0 bases from V and 4 bases from J, leaving 11 bases between. Germline-derived CDR1 and CDR2 are SGDLS and YYNGEE. The CDR3 runs 15 residues. The CDR3 loop reads CASSVEIGTKNIQYF. DNA for the CDR3: TGTGCCAGCAGCGTAGAGATAGGGACAAAAAACATTCAGTACTTC.